Each of the 4 T cell receptor beta chains below was sequenced from the same sample in a study of CD8+ T cells in alopecia areata. Extracted RNA was reverse transcribed, and the resulting cDNA served as sequencing template. TCRdb's table, derived via immunoSEQ multiplex PCR, lists solely in-frame clones and lacks some. Of roughly 120,000 clones in the sample, more than 30% were seen once. What was sequenced was CD4+ T cells sorted from blood. These receptors all stem from a human donor with alopecia areata.

The rearrangement uses TRBV7-2 and TRBJ2-7, with no clear D. V lost 5 bases to trimming and J lost 5 bases, with 13 bases between them. The CDR3 is 13 amino acids. Germline-derived CDR1 and CDR2 are SGHTA and FQGNSA. CDR3 nucleotide sequence: TGTGCCAGCAGCCCTCGGGTGGCTGACGAGCAGTACTTC. As protein: CASSPRVADEQYF.

The rearrangement links TRBV27 to TRBJ1-1; D unresolved. Per germline, CDR1 MNHEY and CDR2 SMNVEV (reference sequence). The CDR3 extends over 12 amino acids. V shed 3 bases and J shed 8 bases, with 10 bases lying between them. The CDR3 DNA reads as TGTGCCAGCAGTTTTTTCCCTGGGGAAGCTTTCTTT. This sequence encodes CASSFFPGEAFF.

The CDR3 coding sequence is TGTGCCAGCAGCCCACAGGGGAGGGGGTCCCTAGGCTATGGCTACACCTTC. Its translation: CASSPQGRGSLGYGYTF. This chain joins TRBV9 and TRBJ1-2, with 7 positions matching TRBD1. Trimming at V came to 4 bases and at J to 4 bases, leaving 16 bases not matched to a gene. There are 17 residues in the CDR3. Germline V gene lookup returns CDR1 SGDLS and CDR2 YYNGEE.

This clone was detected ten times or more. Other DNA sequences from this sample encode an identical CDR3 as well. V and J are TRBV4-3 and TRBJ2-1; D remains ambiguous. CDR3 length equals 13 residues. With 1 base removed from V and 2 bases from J, the gap between germline ends came to 3 bases. Germline CDR1 and CDR2: LGHNA and YSLEER. This CDR3 is CASSQGAYNEQFF. The CDR3 bases are TGCGCCAGCAGCCAAGGGGCCTACAATGAGCAGTTCTTC.